This TCR beta chain was retrieved from a study of blood T cell repertoires in COVID-19. Germline assignment: CDR1 LNHDA and CDR2 SQIVND (reference sequence). The CDR3 is 15 residues long. Trimming removed 5 bases from V and 7 bases from J; junction bases left unmatched: 8. TCRdb's copy holds only in-frame clones and misses some; the assay was immunoSEQ multiplex PCR. The table has 130,000 to 150,000 clones, about 84% seen once. This receptor was identified in an elderly woman in a cohort sampled during active or convalescent COVID-19. What was sequenced was peripheral blood. V gene TRBV19 combines with J gene TRBJ2-1; TRBD1 agrees at 10 bases. This CDR3 reads CASSPRDRGSNEQFF. CDR3 DNA sequence: TGTGCCAGTAGTCCGCGGGACAGGGGATCGAATGAGCAGTTCTTC.